The 5 T cell receptor beta chains in this list originate from one sample, sequenced in a study of CD8 T cells in ankylosing spondylitis. TCRdb recomputed calls from the 5' RACE reads with MiXCR, one row per CDR3 protein. The sample comprises some 150,000 distinct CDR3 sequences, 40% to 50% of which are singletons, and nearly 15% rests with the top ten. Specimen: synovial fluid, either unsorted or a sorted T cell fraction (not recorded which). The origin of the receptors is a male donor with ankylosing spondylitis.

This chain uses TRBV7-9 with TRBJ2-5, with D possibly TRBD2 on 6 matching bases. There are 13 residues in the CDR3. The germline V gene has CDR1 SEHNR and CDR2 FQNEAQ (reference sequence). V was trimmed by 5 bases and J by 4 bases, leaving 11 bases between them. The CDR3 reads CASSTPSVETQYF. The CDR3 coding sequence is TGTGCCAGCAGCACTCCTAGCGTAGAGACCCAGTACTTC.

The chain has TRBV2 and TRBJ1-2; D is possibly TRBD1 (5 bases). Germline V gene data show CDR1 as SNHLY and CDR2 as FYNNEI. The CDR3 has 13 residues. V was trimmed by 3 bases and J by 6 bases, leaving 11 bases between them. The CDR3 spells CASSEGVHDGYTF. For the CDR3, the DNA is TGTGCCAGCAGTGAGGGGGTTCACGATGGCTACACCTTC.

V is TRBV7-9 and J is TRBJ2-5; the D gene is possibly TRBD1 (5 bases). V shed 5 bases and J shed 5 bases, with 12 bases lying between them. The CDR3 spans 13 residues. Germline V gives CDR1 SEHNR, CDR2 FQNEAQ (reference sequence). CDR3 DNA: TGTGCCAGCAGCCACAGGTCCGAGGAGACCCAGTACTTC. This encodes CASSHRSEETQYF.

CDR3 residues: CASSQGRGQGLYEQYF. The CDR3 bases are TGCGCCAGCAGCCAGGGGAGGGGACAGGGGTTGTACGAGCAGTACTTC. The chain couples TRBV4-1 to TRBJ2-7; 10 bases agree with TRBD1. Germline V lookup: CDR1 MGHRA, CDR2 YSYEKL. The CDR3 consists of 16 residues. V shed 3 bases, J shed 4 bases, and the junction held 9 bases outside the gene matches.

This clonotype was counted between two and nine times. This chain joins TRBV6-2 or TRBV6-3 and TRBJ2-7; perhaps TRBD2 as D (6 bases). The CDR3 has 13 amino acids. Trimming cost V 4 bases and J 3 bases, with 10 bases left between them. CDR1 is MNHEY and CDR2 is SVGEGT in the germline V gene. Here the CDR3 reads CASSWDSYYEQYF. CDR3 coding DNA: TGTGCCAGCAGTTGGGACTCCTACTACGAGCAGTACTTC.